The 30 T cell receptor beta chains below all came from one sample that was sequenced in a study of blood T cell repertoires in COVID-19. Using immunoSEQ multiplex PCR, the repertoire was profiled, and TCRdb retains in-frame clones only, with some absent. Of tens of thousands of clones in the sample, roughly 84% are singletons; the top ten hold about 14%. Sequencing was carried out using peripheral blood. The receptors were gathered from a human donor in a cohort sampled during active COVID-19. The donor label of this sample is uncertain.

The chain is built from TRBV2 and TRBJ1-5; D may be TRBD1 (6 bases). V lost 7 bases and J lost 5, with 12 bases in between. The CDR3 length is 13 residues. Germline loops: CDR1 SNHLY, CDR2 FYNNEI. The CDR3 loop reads CASKGEQDQPQHF. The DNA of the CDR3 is TGTGCCAGCAAGGGGGAACAGGATCAGCCCCAGCATTTT.

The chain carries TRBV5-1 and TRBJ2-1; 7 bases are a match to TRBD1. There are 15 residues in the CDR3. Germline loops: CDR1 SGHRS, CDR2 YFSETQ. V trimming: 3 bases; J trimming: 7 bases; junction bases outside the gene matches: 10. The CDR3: CASSSGRQGTNEQFF. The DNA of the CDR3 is TGCGCCAGCAGCTCGGGTCGACAGGGTACGAATGAGCAGTTCTTC.

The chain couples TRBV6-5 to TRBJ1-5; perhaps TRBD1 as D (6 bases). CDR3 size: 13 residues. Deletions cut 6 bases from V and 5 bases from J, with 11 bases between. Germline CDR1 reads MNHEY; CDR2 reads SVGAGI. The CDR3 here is CASRQDSYQPQHF. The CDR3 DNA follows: TGTGCCAGCAGACAGGACAGTTATCAGCCCCAGCATTTT.

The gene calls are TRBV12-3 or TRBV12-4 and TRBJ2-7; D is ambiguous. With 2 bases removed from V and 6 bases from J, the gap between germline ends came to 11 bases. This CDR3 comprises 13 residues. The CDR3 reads CASSLQENSEQYF. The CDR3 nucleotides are TGTGCCAGCAGTTTACAAGAGAACTCCGAGCAGTACTTC.

The CDR3 DNA is TGTGCCAGCAGCGCTCGGACAGGGGAGGGAGAGACCCAGTACTTC. It is translated as CASSARTGEGETQYF. This chain links TRBV5-4 with TRBJ2-5; 9 bases line up with TRBD1. This CDR3 has 15 amino acids. With V trimmed by 4 bases and J by 4 bases, 8 bases remained unmatched. Germline V gene data show CDR1 as SGHNT and CDR2 as YYREEE (reference sequence).

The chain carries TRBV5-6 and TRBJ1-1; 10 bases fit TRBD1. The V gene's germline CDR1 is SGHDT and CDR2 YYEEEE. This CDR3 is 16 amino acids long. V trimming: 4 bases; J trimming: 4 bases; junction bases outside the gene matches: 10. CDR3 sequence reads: CASSEGTGALSTEAFF. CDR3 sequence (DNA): TGTGCCAGCAGCGAAGGGACAGGGGCCCTTAGCACTGAAGCTTTCTTT. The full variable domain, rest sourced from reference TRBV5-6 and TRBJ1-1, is DAGVTQSPTHLIKTRGQQVTLRCSPKSGHDTVSWYQQALGQGPQFIFQYYEEEERQRGNFPDRFSGHQFPNYSSELNVNALLLGDSALYLCASSEGTGALSTEAFFGQGTRLTVV.

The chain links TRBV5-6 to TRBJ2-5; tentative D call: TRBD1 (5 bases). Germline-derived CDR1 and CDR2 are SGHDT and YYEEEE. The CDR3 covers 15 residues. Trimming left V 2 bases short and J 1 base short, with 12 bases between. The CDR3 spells CASSFPGPVQETQYF. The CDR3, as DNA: TGTGCCAGCAGCTTCCCAGGGCCAGTCCAAGAGACCCAGTACTTC.

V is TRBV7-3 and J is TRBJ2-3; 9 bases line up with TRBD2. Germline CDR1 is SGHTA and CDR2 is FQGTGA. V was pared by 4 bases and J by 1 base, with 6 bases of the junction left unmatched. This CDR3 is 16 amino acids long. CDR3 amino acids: CASSYLSGGRTDTQYF. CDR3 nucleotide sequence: TGTGCCAGCAGCTATCTTAGCGGGGGACGCACAGATACGCAGTATTTT.

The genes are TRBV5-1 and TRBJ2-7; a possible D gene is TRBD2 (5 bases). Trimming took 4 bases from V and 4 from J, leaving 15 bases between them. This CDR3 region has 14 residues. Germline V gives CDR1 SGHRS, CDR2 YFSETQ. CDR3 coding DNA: TGCGCCAGCAGCCTTGGACTGACCCCATACGAGCAGTACTTC. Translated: CASSLGLTPYEQYF.

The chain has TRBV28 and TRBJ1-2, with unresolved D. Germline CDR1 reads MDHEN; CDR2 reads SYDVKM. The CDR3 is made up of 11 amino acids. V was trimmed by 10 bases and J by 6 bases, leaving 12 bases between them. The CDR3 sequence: CATGRVHGYTF. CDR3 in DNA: TGTGCCACTGGGAGGGTACATGGCTACACCTTC.

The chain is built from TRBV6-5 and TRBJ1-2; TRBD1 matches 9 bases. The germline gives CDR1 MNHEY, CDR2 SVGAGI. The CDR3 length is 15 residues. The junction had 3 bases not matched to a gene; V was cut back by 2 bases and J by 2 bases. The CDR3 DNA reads TGTGCCAGCAGTTACACAGGGGGCGGAAACTATGGCTACACCTTC. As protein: CASSYTGGGNYGYTF.

The CDR3 region is CASSGSTSGGRQETQYF. The CDR3 DNA follows: TGTGCCAGCAGTGGATCGACTAGCGGGGGGAGGCAAGAGACCCAGTACTTC. This chain uses TRBV2 with TRBJ2-5; the match to TRBD2 covers 13 bases. Losses at the gene ends were 4 bases for V and 2 bases for J; bases not matched to a gene: 7. There are 17 residues in the CDR3. CDR1 and CDR2 (germline): SNHLY, FYNNEI.

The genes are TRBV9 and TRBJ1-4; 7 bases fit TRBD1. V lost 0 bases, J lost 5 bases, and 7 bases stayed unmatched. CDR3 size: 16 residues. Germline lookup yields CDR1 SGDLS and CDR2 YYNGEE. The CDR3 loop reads CASSVAGGRGNEKLFF. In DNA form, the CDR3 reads TGTGCCAGCAGCGTAGCAGGGGGACGGGGAAATGAAAAACTGTTTTTT. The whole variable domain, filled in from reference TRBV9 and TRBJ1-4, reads DSGVTQTPKHLITATGQRVTLRCSPRSGDLSVYWYQQSLDQGLQFLIQYYNGEERAKGNILERFSAQQFPDLHSELNLSSLELGDSALYFCASSVAGGRGNEKLFFGSGTQLSVL.

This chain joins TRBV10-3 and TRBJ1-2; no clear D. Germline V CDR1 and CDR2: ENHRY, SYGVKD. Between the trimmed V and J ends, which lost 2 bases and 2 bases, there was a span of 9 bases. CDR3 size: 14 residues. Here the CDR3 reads CAISEIQNNYGYTF. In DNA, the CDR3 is TGTGCCATCAGTGAGATACAGAACAACTATGGCTACACCTTC.

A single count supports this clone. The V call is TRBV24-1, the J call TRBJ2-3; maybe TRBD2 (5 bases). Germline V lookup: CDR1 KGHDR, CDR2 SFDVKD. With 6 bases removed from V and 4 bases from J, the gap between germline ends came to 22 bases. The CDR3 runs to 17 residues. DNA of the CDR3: TGTGCCACCAGTCCCCCCCCTGGGAGTGGATCTCCAGATACGCAGTATTTT. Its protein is CATSPPPGSGSPDTQYF.

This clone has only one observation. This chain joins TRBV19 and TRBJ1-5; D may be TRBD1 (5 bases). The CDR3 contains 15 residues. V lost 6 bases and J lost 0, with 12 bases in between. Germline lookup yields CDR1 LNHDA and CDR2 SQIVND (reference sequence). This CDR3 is CASRGTDISNQPQHF. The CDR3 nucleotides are TGTGCCAGTAGGGGGACTGATATTAGCAATCAGCCCCAGCATTTT.

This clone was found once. DNA of the CDR3: TGTGCCAGCAGTCCTCCGGGCAGGGATGGGGCTGAAGCTTTCTTT. Residues: CASSPPGRDGAEAFF. This sequence joins TRBV6-6 and TRBJ1-1; TRBD1 is a possible D gene (5 bases). V lost 5 bases and J 6 bases, leaving 19 bases between the germline ends. This CDR3 has 15 amino acids. Germline values: CDR1 MNHNY, CDR2 SVGAGI (reference sequence).

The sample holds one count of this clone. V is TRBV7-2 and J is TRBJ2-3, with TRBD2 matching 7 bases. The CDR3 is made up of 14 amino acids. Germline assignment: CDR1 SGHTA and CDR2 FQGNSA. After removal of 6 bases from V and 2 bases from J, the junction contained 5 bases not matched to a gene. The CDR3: CASSLGLDTDTQYF. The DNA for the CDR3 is TGTGCCAGCAGTCTAGGACTAGACACAGATACGCAGTATTTT.

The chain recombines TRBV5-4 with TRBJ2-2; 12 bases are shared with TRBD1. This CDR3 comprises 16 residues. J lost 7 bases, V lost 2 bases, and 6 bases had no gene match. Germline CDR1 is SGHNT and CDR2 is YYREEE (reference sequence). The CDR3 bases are TGTGCCAGCAGCTTTCCCGGGACAGGGGGCTTCGGGGAGCTGTTTTTT. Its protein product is CASSFPGTGGFGELFF. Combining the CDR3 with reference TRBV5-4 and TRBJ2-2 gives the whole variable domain ETGVTQSPTHLIKTRGQQVTLRCSSQSGHNTVSWYQQALGQGPQFIFQYYREEENGRGNFPPRFSGLQFPNYSSELNVNALELDDSALYLCASSFPGTGGFGELFFGEGSRLTVL.

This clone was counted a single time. The CDR3 is CASSQSPLAFGGEQFF. As DNA, the CDR3 is TGTGCCAGCAGCCAATCTCCACTAGCGTTCGGTGGTGAGCAGTTCTTC. V gene TRBV3-1 (or the pseudogene TRBV3-2) combines with J gene TRBJ2-1; 7 nucleotides match TRBD2. J gave up 9 bases and V 2 bases, and 13 bases lay outside the gene matches. This CDR3 is 16 amino acids long. Germline CDR1 reads LGHDT; CDR2 reads YNNKEL (reference sequence).

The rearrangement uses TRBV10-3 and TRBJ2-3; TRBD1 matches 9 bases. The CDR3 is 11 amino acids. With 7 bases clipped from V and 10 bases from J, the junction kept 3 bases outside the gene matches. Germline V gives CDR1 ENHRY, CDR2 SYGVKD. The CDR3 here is CAITTGGAQYF. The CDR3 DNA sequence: TGTGCCATCACTACAGGGGGCGCGCAGTATTTT.

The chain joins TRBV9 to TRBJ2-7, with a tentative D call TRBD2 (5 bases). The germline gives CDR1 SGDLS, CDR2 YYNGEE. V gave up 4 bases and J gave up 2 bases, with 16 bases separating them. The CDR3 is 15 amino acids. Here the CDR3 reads CASSPIVDSTYEQYF. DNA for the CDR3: TGTGCCAGCAGCCCTATCGTGGACTCCACCTACGAGCAGTACTTC. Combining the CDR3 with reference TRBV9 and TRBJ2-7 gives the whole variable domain DSGVTQTPKHLITATGQRVTLRCSPRSGDLSVYWYQQSLDQGLQFLIQYYNGEERAKGNILERFSAQQFPDLHSELNLSSLELGDSALYFCASSPIVDSTYEQYFGPGTRLTVT.

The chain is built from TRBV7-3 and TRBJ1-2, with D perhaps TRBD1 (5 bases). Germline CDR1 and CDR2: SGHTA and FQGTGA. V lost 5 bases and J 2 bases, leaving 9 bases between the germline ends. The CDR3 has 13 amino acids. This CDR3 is CASSPDKNYGYTF. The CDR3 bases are TGTGCCAGCAGCCCGGACAAAAACTATGGCTACACCTTC.

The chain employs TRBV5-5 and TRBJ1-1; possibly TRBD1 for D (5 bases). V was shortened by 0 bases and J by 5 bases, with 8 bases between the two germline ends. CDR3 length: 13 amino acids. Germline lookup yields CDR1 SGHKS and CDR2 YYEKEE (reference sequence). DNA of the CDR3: TGTGCCAGCAGCTTGGGGCGGGGGACTGAAGCTTTCTTT. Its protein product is CASSLGRGTEAFF.

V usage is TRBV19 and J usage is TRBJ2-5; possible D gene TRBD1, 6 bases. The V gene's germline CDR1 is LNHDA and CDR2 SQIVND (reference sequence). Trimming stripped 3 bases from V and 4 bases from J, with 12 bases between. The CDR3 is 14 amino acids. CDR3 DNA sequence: TGTGCCAGTAGTATCCAGGGGACCGTAGAGACCCAGTACTTC. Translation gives CASSIQGTVETQYF. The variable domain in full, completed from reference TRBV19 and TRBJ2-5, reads DGGITQSPKYLFRKEGQNVTLSCEQNLNHDAMYWYRQDPGQGLRLIYYSQIVNDFQKGDIAEGYSVSREKKESFPLTVTSAQKNPTAFYLCASSIQGTVETQYFGPGTRLLVL.

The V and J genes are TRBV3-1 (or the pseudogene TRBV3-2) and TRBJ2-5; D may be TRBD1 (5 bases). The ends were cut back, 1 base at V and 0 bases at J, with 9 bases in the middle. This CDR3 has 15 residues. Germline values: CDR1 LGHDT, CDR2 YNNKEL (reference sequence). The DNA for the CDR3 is TGTGCCAGCAGCCAAGGGGTGGGGCACCAAGAGACCCAGTACTTC. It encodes CASSQGVGHQETQYF.

The CDR3 nucleotides are TGTGCCAGCAGCCAACAATCTGACAAGAACACTGAAGCTTTCTTT. This encodes CASSQQSDKNTEAFF. The chain uses TRBV3-1 (or the pseudogene TRBV3-2) and TRBJ1-1; D not certain. The germline V gene has CDR1 LGHDT and CDR2 YNNKEL (reference sequence). This CDR3 has 15 residues. The V and J ends lost 2 bases and 1 base respectively, with 11 bases between them.

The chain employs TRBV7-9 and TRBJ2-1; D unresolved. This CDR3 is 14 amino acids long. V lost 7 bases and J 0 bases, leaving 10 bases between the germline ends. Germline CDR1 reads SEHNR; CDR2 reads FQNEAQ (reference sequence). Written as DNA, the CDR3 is TGTGCCAGCAACCGACAAAGCTCCTACAATGAGCAGTTCTTC. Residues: CASNRQSSYNEQFF. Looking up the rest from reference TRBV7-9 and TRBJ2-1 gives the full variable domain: DTGVSQNPRHKITKRGQNVTFRCDPISEHNRLYWYRQTLGQGPEFLTYFQNEAQLEKSRLLSDRFSAERPKGSFSTLEIQRTEQGDSAMYLCASNRQSSYNEQFFGPGTRLTVL.

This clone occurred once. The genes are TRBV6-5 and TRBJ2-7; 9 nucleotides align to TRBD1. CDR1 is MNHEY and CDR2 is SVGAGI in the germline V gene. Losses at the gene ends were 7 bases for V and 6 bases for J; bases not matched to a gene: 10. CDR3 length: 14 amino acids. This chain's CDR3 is CASTQGGTGSEQYF. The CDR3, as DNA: TGTGCCAGCACCCAAGGGGGGACAGGGAGCGAGCAGTACTTC.

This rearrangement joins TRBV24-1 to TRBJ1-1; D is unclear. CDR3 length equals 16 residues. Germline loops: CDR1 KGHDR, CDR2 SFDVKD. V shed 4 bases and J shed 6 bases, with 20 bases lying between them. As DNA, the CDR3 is TGTGCCACCAGTGACTCCAGACACGCGACCGGGGCTGAAGCTTTCTTT. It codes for CATSDSRHATGAEAFF.